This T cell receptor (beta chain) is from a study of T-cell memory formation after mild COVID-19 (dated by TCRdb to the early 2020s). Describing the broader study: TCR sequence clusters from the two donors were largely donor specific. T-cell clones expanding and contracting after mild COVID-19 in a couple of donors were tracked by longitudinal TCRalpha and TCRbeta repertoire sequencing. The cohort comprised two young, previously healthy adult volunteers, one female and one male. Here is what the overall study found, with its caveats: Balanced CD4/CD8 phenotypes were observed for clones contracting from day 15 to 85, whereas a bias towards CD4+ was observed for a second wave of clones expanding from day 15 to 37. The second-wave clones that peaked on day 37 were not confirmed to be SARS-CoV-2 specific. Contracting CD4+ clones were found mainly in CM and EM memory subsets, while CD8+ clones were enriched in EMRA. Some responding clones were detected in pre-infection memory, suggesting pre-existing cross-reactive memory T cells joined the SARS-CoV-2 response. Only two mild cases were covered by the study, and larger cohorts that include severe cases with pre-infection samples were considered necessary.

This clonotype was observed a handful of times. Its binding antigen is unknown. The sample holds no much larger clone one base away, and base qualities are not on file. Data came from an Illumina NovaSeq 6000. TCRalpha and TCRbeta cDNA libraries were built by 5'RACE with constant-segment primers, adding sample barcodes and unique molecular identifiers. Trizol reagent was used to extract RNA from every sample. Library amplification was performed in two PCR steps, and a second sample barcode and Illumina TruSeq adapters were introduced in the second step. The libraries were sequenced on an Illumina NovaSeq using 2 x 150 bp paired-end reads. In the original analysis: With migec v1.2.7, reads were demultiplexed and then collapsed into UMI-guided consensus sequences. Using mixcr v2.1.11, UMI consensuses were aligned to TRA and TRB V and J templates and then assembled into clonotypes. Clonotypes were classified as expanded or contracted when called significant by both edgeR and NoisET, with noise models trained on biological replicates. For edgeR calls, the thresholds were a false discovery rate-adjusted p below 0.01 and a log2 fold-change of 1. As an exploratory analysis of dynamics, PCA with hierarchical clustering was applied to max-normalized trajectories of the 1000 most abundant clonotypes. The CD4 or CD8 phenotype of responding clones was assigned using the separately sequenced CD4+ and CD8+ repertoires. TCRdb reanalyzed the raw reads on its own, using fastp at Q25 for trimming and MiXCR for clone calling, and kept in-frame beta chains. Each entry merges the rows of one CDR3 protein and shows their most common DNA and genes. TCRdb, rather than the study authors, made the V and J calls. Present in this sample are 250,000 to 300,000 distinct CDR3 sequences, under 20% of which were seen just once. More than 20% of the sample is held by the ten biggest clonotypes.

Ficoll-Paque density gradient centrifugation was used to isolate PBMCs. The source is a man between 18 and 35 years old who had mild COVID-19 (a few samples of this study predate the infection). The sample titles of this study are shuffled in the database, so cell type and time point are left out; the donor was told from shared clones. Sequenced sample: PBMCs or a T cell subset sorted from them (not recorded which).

Here is the DNA: TGTGCCAGCAGTAAGACACTCTCCTACAATGAGCAGTTCTTC. Its translation reads: CASSKTLSYNEQFF. The chain joins TRBV3-1 to TRBJ2-1, with no reliable assignment of the D segment. Via the germline V gene (reference sequence), CDR1 is LGHDT and CDR2 YNNKEL. V gives up 6 bases and J gives up 0 bases, and the segment between their germline ends measures 9 bases. Including the terminal cysteine and phenylalanine, the CDR3 comprises 14 residues. The only DNA kept is the CDR3, 42 bases in frame from the first base.